These 19 T cell receptor beta chains came from one sample sequenced in a study of blood T cell repertoires in COVID-19. Here immunoSEQ multiplex PCR was the method, and the copy in TCRdb shows in-frame clones only, minus some. The top ten clones hold 7% to 9% of a sample with some 200,000 clones, around 86% of them seen once. The sequenced material came from PBMCs or T cells enriched from blood (not recorded which). The receptors were gathered from a man aged 30 to 45 in a cohort exposed to, infected with or recovered from COVID-19 (not recorded which).

The chain has TRBV10-1 and TRBJ2-2; unclear D gene. The CDR3 is 12 residues long. Per the germline V gene, CDR1 is WNHNN and CDR2 is SYGVQD (reference sequence). Between the trimmed V and J ends, which lost 8 bases and 4 bases, there was a span of 8 bases. The CDR3 loop reads CASQTSTGELFF. CDR3 DNA: TGCGCCAGCCAAACGAGCACCGGGGAGCTGTTTTTT.

Points on this clone: At one end the junction does not follow the germline gene, possibly because of a read error. V usage is TRBV7-7 and J usage is TRBJ2-2; D not certain. This CDR3 is 14 amino acids long. Per germline, CDR1 SSHAT and CDR2 FNYEAQ (reference sequence). The CDR3 spells CASSLALNTGELFF. The CDR3 DNA reads as TGTGCTAGCAGCTTAGCCCTGAACACCGGGGAGCTGTTTTTT.

This chain connects TRBV29-1 to TRBJ2-5, with D perhaps TRBD1 (5 bases). Germline V lookup: CDR1 SQVTM, CDR2 ANQGSEA. The CDR3 is 14 residues long. V lost 8 bases to trimming and J lost 5 bases, with 21 bases between them. The CDR3 loop reads CSHSRAGIVETQYF. The CDR3 DNA follows: TGCAGCCATTCACGGGCAGGGATAGTGGAGACCCAGTACTTC.

The chain carries TRBV2 and TRBJ1-2; 9 bases align to TRBD1. CDR1 and CDR2 (germline): SNHLY, FYNNEI. Trimming took 6 bases from V and 2 from J; bases not matched to a gene: 7. The CDR3 is made up of 15 amino acids. In DNA form, the CDR3 reads TGTGCCAGCAGACCCGGGACAGGGCAGAACTATGGCTACACCTTC. This translates into CASRPGTGQNYGYTF.

The chain employs TRBV5-4 and TRBJ2-5; 9 bases map to TRBD2. Germline-derived CDR1 and CDR2 are SGHNT and YYREEE (reference sequence). J was trimmed by 7 bases and V by 4 bases; bases with no gene match: 11. This CDR3 has 15 amino acids. CDR3 nucleotide sequence: TGTGCCAGCAGCCTAGCGGGGAGGGCCGTTGGGACCCAGTACTTC. Its translation: CASSLAGRAVGTQYF. Using reference TRBV5-4 and TRBJ2-5 for the parts outside the CDR3, the full variable domain is ETGVTQSPTHLIKTRGQQVTLRCSSQSGHNTVSWYQQALGQGPQFIFQYYREEENGRGNFPPRFSGLQFPNYSSELNVNALELDDSALYLCASSLAGRAVGTQYFGPGTRLLVL.

V gene TRBV3-1 (or the pseudogene TRBV3-2) combines with J gene TRBJ2-3; TRBD2 matches at 14 bases. V was clipped by 5 bases and J by 2 bases; unmatched bases: 6. Germline-derived CDR1 and CDR2 are LGHDT and YNNKEL (reference sequence). This CDR3 contains 17 residues. In nucleotides, the CDR3 is TGTGCCAGCAGCGGACTAGCGGGAGGTGATTACACAGATACGCAGTATTTT. Residues: CASSGLAGGDYTDTQYF.

The chain couples TRBV28 to TRBJ2-7, with TRBD2 identical over 8 bases. V lost 3 bases, J lost 6 bases, and 7 bases stayed unmatched. The CDR3 covers 14 residues. Germline CDR1 MDHEN, CDR2 SYDVKM. The CDR3 region has the DNA TGTGCCAGCAGTTTCCTAGCGGGTGCGGTCGAGCAGTACTTC. Translating it yields CASSFLAGAVEQYF.

The count of this clone is one. CDR3 DNA: TGTGCCAGCAGGTCGGGATCAACTAATGAAAAACTGTTTTTT. This gives the protein CASRSGSTNEKLFF. The V gene is TRBV28, the J gene TRBJ1-4, with D unclear. Germline V gives CDR1 MDHEN, CDR2 SYDVKM. CDR3 length equals 14 residues. The ends were cut back, 6 bases at V and 0 bases at J, with 8 bases in the middle.

The V and J genes are TRBV5-4 and TRBJ2-7; D may be TRBD1 (7 bases). Germline CDR1 reads SGHNT; CDR2 reads YYREEE (reference sequence). The CDR3 runs 15 residues. Trimming removed 4 bases at V and 6 bases at J, with 20 bases between. For the CDR3, the DNA is TGTGCCAGCAGCGCACAGGGGCGGAGGGTAGGCGAGCAGTACTTC. Its protein is CASSAQGRRVGEQYF.

This clone showed up just once. The chain couples TRBV4-2 to TRBJ2-4; 7 nucleotides align to TRBD1. The germline gives CDR1 LGHNA, CDR2 YNFKEQ. V gave up 2 bases and J gave up 4 bases; unmatched junction bases: 8. CDR3 length equals 16 residues. DNA of the CDR3: TGTGCCAGCAGCCAACGACAGGGCTCAACGAAAAACATTCAGTACTTC. This translates into CASSQRQGSTKNIQYF.

The rearrangement links TRBV7-2 to TRBJ2-4; 14 nucleotides line up with TRBD2. CDR1 and CDR2 from the germline V gene are SGHTA and FQGNSA. The CDR3 runs 16 residues. Trimming cost V 5 bases and J 10 bases; bases outside gene matches: 10. The CDR3 is CASSPPGLAGGGIQYF. The CDR3 coding sequence is TGTGCCAGCAGCCCTCCCGGACTAGCGGGGGGAGGGATTCAGTACTTC. The full variable domain, completed using reference TRBV7-2 and TRBJ2-4, is GAGVSQSPSNKVTEKGKDVELRCDPISGHTALYWYRQSLGQGLEFLIYFQGNSAPDKSGLPSDRFSAERTGGSVSTLTIQRTQQEDSAVYLCASSPPGLAGGGIQYFGAGTRLSVL.

V usage is TRBV11-2 and J usage is TRBJ1-1; D is undetermined. This CDR3 has 13 residues. Germline V lookup: CDR1 SGHAT, CDR2 FQNNGV. V lost 5 bases, J lost 6 bases, and 13 bases lay in between. CDR3 sequence reads: CASSPDPRAEAFF. CDR3 DNA: TGTGCCAGCAGCCCCGACCCGAGGGCTGAAGCTTTCTTT.

The chain joins TRBV5-1 to TRBJ2-7, with 10 bases fitting TRBD2. Trimming removed 4 bases from V and 2 bases from J; junction bases left unmatched: 6. There are 15 residues in the CDR3. Germline V gene sequence: CDR1 SGHRS, CDR2 YFSETQ. This CDR3 is CASSPRAGGPYEQYF. In nucleotides, the CDR3 is TGCGCCAGCAGCCCCAGAGCGGGAGGGCCCTACGAGCAGTACTTC.

This clone was detected only once. V gene TRBV6-1 combines with J gene TRBJ2-1; 14 positions match TRBD2. V shed 4 bases, J shed 4 bases, and the junction held 6 bases outside the gene matches. CDR3 length equals 17 residues. Germline lookup yields CDR1 MNHNS and CDR2 SASEGT. CDR3 in amino acids: CASSGLAGGPQYNEQFF. The CDR3, as DNA: TGTGCCAGCAGTGGACTAGCGGGAGGGCCCCAATACAATGAGCAGTTCTTC.

The genes are TRBV7-3 and TRBJ1-1; D call uncertain. V dropped 3 bases and J dropped 6 bases, with 17 bases sitting between them. This CDR3 region has 15 residues. The V gene's germline CDR1 is SGHTA and CDR2 FQGTGA. The CDR3 loop is CASSLWPGSGAEAFF. For the CDR3, the DNA is TGTGCCAGCAGCTTGTGGCCCGGGTCCGGAGCTGAAGCTTTCTTT.

V is TRBV4-2 and J is TRBJ2-7, with 10 positions matching TRBD2. Germline V lookup: CDR1 LGHNA, CDR2 YNFKEQ. V dropped 0 bases and J dropped 6; count of bases not matched to a gene: 17. The CDR3 has 19 residues. The CDR3: CASSQDIILAGPSRFEQYF. The CDR3 nucleotides read TGTGCCAGCAGCCAAGATATTATACTAGCGGGGCCTAGTCGGTTCGAGCAGTACTTC.

This clone was found a few times. In DNA, the CDR3 is TGTGCCAGCAGCCAAGAAAACGGGCCAGGGGTCAACTATGGCTACACCTTC. This encodes CASSQENGPGVNYGYTF. This sequence joins TRBV4-2 and TRBJ1-2; maybe TRBD1 (6 bases). The germline V gene encodes CDR1 LGHNA and CDR2 YNFKEQ. The V end lost 0 bases, the J end lost 2 bases, and 16 bases lay between the germline ends. The CDR3 sequence is 17 residues long.

The V call is TRBV27, the J call TRBJ2-7; 13 nucleotides match TRBD2. CDR3 length: 15 amino acids. The V segment lost 2 bases and the J segment 5 bases; nucleotides outside the gene matches: 3. Per germline, CDR1 MNHEY and CDR2 SMNVEV (reference sequence). The CDR3 reads CASSLRTSGRDEQYF. CDR3 DNA: TGTGCCAGCAGTTTACGTACTAGCGGGAGGGACGAGCAGTACTTC.

This chain links TRBV28 with TRBJ2-7; the D is unclear. The CDR3 extends over 11 amino acids. V dropped 3 bases and J dropped 5 bases, with 5 bases sitting between them. CDR1 is MDHEN, CDR2 SYDVKM, per germline. CDR3 nucleotides: TGTGCCAGCAGTTTCCTCCACGAGCAGTACTTC. It specifies CASSFLHEQYF.